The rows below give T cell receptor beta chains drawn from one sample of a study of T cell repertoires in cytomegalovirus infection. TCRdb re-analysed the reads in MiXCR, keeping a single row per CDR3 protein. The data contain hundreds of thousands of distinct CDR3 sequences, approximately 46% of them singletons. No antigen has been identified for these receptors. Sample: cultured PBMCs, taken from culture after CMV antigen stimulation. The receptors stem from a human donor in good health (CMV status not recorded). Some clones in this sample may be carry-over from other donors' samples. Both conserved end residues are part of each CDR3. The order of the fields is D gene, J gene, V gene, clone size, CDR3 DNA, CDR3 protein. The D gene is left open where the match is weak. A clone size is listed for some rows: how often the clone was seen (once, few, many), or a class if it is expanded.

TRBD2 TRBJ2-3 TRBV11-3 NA TGTGCCAGCAGCCTCGGGAGGGCCGTAGATACGCAGTATTTT CASSLGRAVDTQYF
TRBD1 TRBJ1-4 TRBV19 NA TGTGCCAGTAGTATTGGGACAGCTGAAAAACTGTTTTTT CASSIGTAEKLFF
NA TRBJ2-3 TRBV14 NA TGTGCCAGCAGGTGGAGGAGCGGGTACCTGCAAGATACGCAGTATTTT CASRWRSGYLQDTQYF
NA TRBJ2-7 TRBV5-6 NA TGTGTCAGCAGCCAAGACAGCTACGAGCAGTACTTC CVSSQDSYEQYF
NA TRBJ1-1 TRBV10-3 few TGTGCCATCAGTGAGTCTTTGGGAAACACTGAAGCTTTCTTT CAISESLGNTEAFF
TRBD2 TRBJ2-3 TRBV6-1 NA TGTGCCAGCAGTGCAGCGGGGAGTAAAAGGGCGCAGTATTTT CASSAAGSKRAQYF
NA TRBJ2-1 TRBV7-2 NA TGTGCCAGCAGCTTAGACGGGGGCTCCTACAATGAGCAGTTCTTC CASSLDGGSYNEQFF
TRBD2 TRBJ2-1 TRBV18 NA TGTGCCAGCTCACGTCCGCTAGCGGGTAACAATGAGCAGTTCTTC CASSRPLAGNNEQFF
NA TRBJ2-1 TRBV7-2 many TGTGCCAGCAGCCCCGACAGCGCCTACAATGAGCAGTTCTTC CASSPDSAYNEQFF
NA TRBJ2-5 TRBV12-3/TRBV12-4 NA TGTGCCAGCAGTTTTGTGGGGACCCAGTACTTC CASSFVGTQYF
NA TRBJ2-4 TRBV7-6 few TGTGCCAGCAGCTCAAACGTTCTGGCCAAAAACATTCAGTACTTC CASSSNVLAKNIQYF
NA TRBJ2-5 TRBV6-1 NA TGTGCCAGCAGTGGGGATGGGACTTATTGGGAAGAGACCCAGTACTTC CASSGDGTYWEETQYF
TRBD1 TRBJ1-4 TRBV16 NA TGTGCCAGCAGCCAATTCGGGACAGGGATCGAGAAACTGTTTTTT CASSQFGTGIEKLFF
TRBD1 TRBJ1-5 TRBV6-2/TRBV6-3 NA TGTGCCTGCCAGCCTGTCGGACAGGGTGTTCAGCCCCAGCATTTT CACQPVGQGVQPQHF
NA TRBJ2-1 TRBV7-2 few TGTGCCAGCAGCTTAGGAGCACCCTCCTACAATGAGCAGTTCTTC CASSLGAPSYNEQFF
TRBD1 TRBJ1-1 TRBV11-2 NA TGTGCCAGCAGCGCCCGGGACAGGGGGTCCACTGAAGCTTTCTTT CASSARDRGSTEAFF
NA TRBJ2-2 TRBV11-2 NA TGTGCCAGTCAACCGGGCCTTCAAGGAACCGGGGAGCTGTTTTTT CASQPGLQGTGELFF
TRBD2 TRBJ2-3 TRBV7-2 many TGTGCCAGCAGCTCCGGACTAGCGGGGACAGATACGCAGTATTTT CASSSGLAGTDTQYF
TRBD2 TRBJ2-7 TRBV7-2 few TGTGCCAGCAGCCATGACGGGGGGGGCCTATACGAGCAGTACTTC CASSHDGGGLYEQYF
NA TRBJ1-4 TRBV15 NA TGTGCCACCAGCAGGATTAGTCGGGAAAAACTGTTTTTT CATSRISREKLFF
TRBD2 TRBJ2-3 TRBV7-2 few TGTGCCAGCAGCTTATCTGGGACTAGCGGGGGGGCCCGGTTCGCAGATACGCAGTATTTT CASSLSGTSGGARFADTQYF
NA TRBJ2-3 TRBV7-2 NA TGTGCCAGCAGCTTAGGTCGACTATCGGATACGCAGTATTTT CASSLGRLSDTQYF
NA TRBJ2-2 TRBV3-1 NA TGTGCCAGCAGCCAAGTTCGATACACCGGGGAGCTGTTTTTT CASSQVRYTGELFF
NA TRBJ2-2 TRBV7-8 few TGTGCCAGCAGCGGAGGGGGCACTAACACCGGGGAGCTGTTTTTT CASSGGGTNTGELFF
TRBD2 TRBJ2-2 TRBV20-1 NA TGCAGTGCTAGAAGGTTCCAGCGGGGGGGCACCGGGGAGCTGTTTTTT CSARRFQRGGTGELFF
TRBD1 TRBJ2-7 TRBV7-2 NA TGTGCCACCCGACAGGGGCTATCCTACGAGCAGTACTTC CATRQGLSYEQYF
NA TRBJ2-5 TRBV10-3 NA TGTGCCATCAGTGGCTTGGACGCGACTGGAGAGACCCAGTACTTC CAISGLDATGETQYF
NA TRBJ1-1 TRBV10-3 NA TGTGCCATCACCGAGGAGGGCCGACCCACTGAAGCTTTCTTT CAITEEGRPTEAFF
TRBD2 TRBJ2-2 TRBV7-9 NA TGTGCCAGCAGCCCGGTTACTAGCGGGAGTCCCGGGGAGCTGTTTTTT CASSPVTSGSPGELFF
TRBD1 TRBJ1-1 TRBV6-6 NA TGTGCCAGCAGGGTCCCGGACAGGCGAACACCTGAAGCTTTCTTT CASRVPDRRTPEAFF
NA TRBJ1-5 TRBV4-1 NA TGCGCCAGCAGCCAAGATTGGGGTACGGGGCAGCCCCAGCATTTT CASSQDWGTGQPQHF
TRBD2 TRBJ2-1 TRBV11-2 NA TGTGCCAGCAGCTTAATGCTAGCGGGGACCTCCTACAATGAGCAGTTCTTC CASSLMLAGTSYNEQFF
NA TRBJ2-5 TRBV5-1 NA TGCGCCAGCAGCTTAAATCAGGGGTCCCAAGAGACCCAGTACTTC CASSLNQGSQETQYF
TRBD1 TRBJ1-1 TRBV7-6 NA TGTGCCAGCAGCCCGGGACAGATAATGAACACTGAAGCTTTCTTT CASSPGQIMNTEAFF
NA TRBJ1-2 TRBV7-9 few TGTGCCAGCGGGAGGGAAGGCTATGGCTACACCTTC CASGREGYGYTF
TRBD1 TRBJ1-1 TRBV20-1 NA TGCAGTGCCGTTGACAGGGCGGTCACTGAAGCTTTCTTT CSAVDRAVTEAFF
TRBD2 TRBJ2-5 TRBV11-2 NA TGTGCCAGCAGCTTAAGCAGCGGGGAAGGCGAGACCCAGTACTTC CASSLSSGEGETQYF
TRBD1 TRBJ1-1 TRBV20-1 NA TGCAGTGCCAACAGGGGTTGGAACACTGAAGCTTTCTTT CSANRGWNTEAFF
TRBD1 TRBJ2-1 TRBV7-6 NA TGTGCCAGCAGGGGGACAGATTACAATGAGCAGTTCTTC CASRGTDYNEQFF
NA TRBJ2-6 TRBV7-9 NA TGTGCCAGCAGCTTAGCCCCGAGGTGGGGGGCGCGAGGGGCCAACGTCCTGACTTTC CASSLAPRWGARGANVLTF
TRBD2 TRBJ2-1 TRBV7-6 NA TGTGCCAGCAGCTACTCGGGACTAGGCAATGATGAGCAGTTCTTC CASSYSGLGNDEQFF